This T cell receptor (beta chain) was identified during a study of cytomegalovirus exposure and HLA in healthy donors. Clones were sequenced by immunoSEQ multiplex PCR, and TCRdb holds only the in-frame ones, with some missing. The repertoire holds 150,000 to 170,000 clones, with approximately 86% as singletons. Germline CDR1 and CDR2: DFQATT and SNEGSKA (reference sequence). This CDR3 region has 11 residues. Trimming removed 4 bases from V and 2 bases from J, with 6 bases in between. The chain couples TRBV20-1 to TRBJ2-7; maybe TRBD1 (6 bases). The TCR comes from a man in his late teens or twenties in good health and CMV-seropositive. Sequencing was carried out using PBMCs. For the CDR3, the DNA is TGCAGTGCTAACAGGGCCTACGAGCAGTACTTC. Protein product: CSANRAYEQYF.